The rows below give T cell receptor beta chains drawn from one sample of a study of T cell responses to AZD1222 COVID-19 vaccine. Profiling relied on immunoSEQ multiplex PCR, and the TCRdb table lists in-frame clones only, not all of them. Counted here are 120,000 to 150,000 clones, approximately 88% occurring once; the ten biggest clones make up around 3.4%. The specimen comprised peripheral blood, sampled on day 0 of MenACWY control vaccination. The receptors stem from an adult in good health. Each CDR3 is given with its conserved first and last residue.

CASSSPGGETQYF	TRBV9	TRBJ2-5
CASSPWDASNTGELFF	TRBV18	TRBJ2-2
CATSKAGGNHEQYF	TRBV24-1	TRBJ2-7
CASSQDTYGTSGYNEQFF	TRBV4-3	TRBJ2-1
CASSSWPDRGGQETQYF	TRBV9	TRBJ2-5
CASRSYAGTSVPSYEQYF	TRBV5-6	TRBJ2-7
CASSSAAGRARTGELFF	TRBV5-4	TRBJ2-2
CASSLAPGMNTEAFF	TRBV7-6	TRBJ1-1
CASSSRNTEAFF	TRBV7-9	TRBJ1-1
CASRPGAGRANTGELFF	TRBV9	TRBJ2-2
CASSPSGGAGEQFF	TRBV18	TRBJ2-1
CASSLYGPIGDGYTF	TRBV11-2	TRBJ1-2
CASMAIAGAEQYF	TRBV12-3/TRBV12-4	TRBJ2-7
CASSLAQSGLGYTF	TRBV7-9	TRBJ1-2
CASVDRFLDEQYF	TRBV25-1	TRBJ2-7
CASSRRGQGPNTEAFF	TRBV3-1/TRBV3-2	TRBJ1-1
CASSGPGDLYEQYF	TRBV7-2	TRBJ2-7
CASRPQGPGNTIYF	TRBV7-9	TRBJ1-3
CATSRDGRGRSNTEAFF	TRBV15	TRBJ1-1
CASSDTYSPLHF	TRBV19	TRBJ1-6
CASSWTGLINTEAFF	TRBV5-1	TRBJ1-1
CASSQGVGNEQFF	TRBV5-1	TRBJ2-1
CASSPDAVPLYGYTF	TRBV6-2/TRBV6-3	TRBJ1-2
CASSSGGHTQETQYF	TRBV19	TRBJ2-5
CASSPPILDQNIQYF	TRBV18	TRBJ2-4
CASSLDSGGHNEQFF	TRBV11-3	TRBJ2-1
CASSIGGLTGDRETQYF	TRBV19	TRBJ2-5
CASSLVTYSYEQYF	TRBV11-3	TRBJ2-7
CASSPSTGRGTEAFF	TRBV19	TRBJ1-1
CASIPRYEQYF	TRBV19	TRBJ2-7
CATSDRDRGTDTQYF	TRBV24-1	TRBJ2-3
CASSGTGLGEKLFF	TRBV19	TRBJ1-4
CASSLGGANEQFF	TRBV7-6	TRBJ2-1
CASSFIDRSYEQYF	TRBV28	TRBJ2-7
CATSRGVDEQYF	TRBV15	TRBJ2-7
CASSITGTGIYEQYF	TRBV19	TRBJ2-7
CASSLGRTGGFEETQYF	TRBV5-1	TRBJ2-5
CASSPPGRTGELFF	TRBV18	TRBJ2-2
CASSSGAADTQYF	TRBV7-2	TRBJ2-3
CASSPRRDSYQPQHF	TRBV27	TRBJ1-5
CASSWGGNTDTQYF	TRBV5-1	TRBJ2-3
CASSLGQGGEKLFF	TRBV5-1	TRBJ1-4
CASSKFNRAANYGYTF	TRBV21-1	TRBJ1-2